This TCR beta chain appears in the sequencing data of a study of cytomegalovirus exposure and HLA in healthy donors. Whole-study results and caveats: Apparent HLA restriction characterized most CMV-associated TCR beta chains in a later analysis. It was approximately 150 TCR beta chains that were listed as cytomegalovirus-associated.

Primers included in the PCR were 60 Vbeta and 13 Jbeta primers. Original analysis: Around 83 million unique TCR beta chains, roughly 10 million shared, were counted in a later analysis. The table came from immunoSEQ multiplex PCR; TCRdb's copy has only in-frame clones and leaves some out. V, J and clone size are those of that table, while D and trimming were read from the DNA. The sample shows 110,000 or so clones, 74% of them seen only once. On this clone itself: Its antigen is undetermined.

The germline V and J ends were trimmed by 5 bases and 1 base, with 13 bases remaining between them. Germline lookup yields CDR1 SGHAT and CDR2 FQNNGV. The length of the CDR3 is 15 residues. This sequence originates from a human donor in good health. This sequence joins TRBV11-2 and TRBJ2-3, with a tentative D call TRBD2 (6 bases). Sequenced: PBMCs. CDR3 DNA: TGTGCCAGCAGCCAGTCATTAGCGGGCACAGATACGCAGTATTTT. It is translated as CASSQSLAGTDTQYF.